One and the same sample provided the 8 T cell receptor beta chains below, sequenced in a study of human T cells and chemical hapten exposure. The time point: pre-sensitization, week 0. Treatment specified: therapeutic diphenylcyclopropenone sensitization with weekly scalp DPC. MiXCR, applied by TCRdb to the RACE reads, yields one record per CDR3 protein. The sample carries 120,000 or so distinct CDR3 sequences, roughly 14% recorded once. The sequencing here drew on whole blood, taken in connection with sensitization to the hapten diphenylcyclopropenone (DPC). Every receptor here comes from a woman between 18 and 29 years old with alopecia areata. Some clones in this sample may be carry-over from other donors' samples.

The sample holds many counts of this clonotype. CDR3 sequence reads: CASSSGRGGTEAFF. CDR3 coding DNA: TGTGCCAGCAGCTCGGGACGGGGAGGAACTGAAGCTTTCTTT. V is TRBV7-3 and J is TRBJ1-1, with D perhaps TRBD1 (5 bases). This CDR3 contains 14 residues. Germline V gene data show CDR1 as SGHTA and CDR2 as FQGTGA. V dropped 4 bases and J dropped 5 bases, with 14 bases sitting between them.

This clonotype was seen a few times. The chain links TRBV12-3 or TRBV12-4 to TRBJ1-3; D might be TRBD1 (6 bases). Trimming pared 1 base from V and 0 bases from J, leaving 7 bases between. The CDR3 consists of 15 residues. This CDR3 is CASSLVGGSGNTIYF. The CDR3 nucleotides read TGTGCCAGCAGTTTAGTAGGGGGCTCTGGAAACACCATATATTTT.

This sequence joins TRBV27 and TRBJ2-3; 10 nucleotides align to TRBD1. The germline V gene has CDR1 MNHEY and CDR2 SMNVEV (reference sequence). Trimming at V came to 6 bases and at J to 2 bases, leaving 8 bases not matched to a gene. The CDR3 spans 16 residues. CDR3 bases: TGTGCCAGCAGCCTTACGGGGACAGGGGCCACAGATACGCAGTATTTT. This codes for CASSLTGTGATDTQYF.

This clonotype was recorded a few times. V usage is TRBV3-1 and J usage is TRBJ1-5; D remains ambiguous. V lost 1 base and J lost 0, with 4 bases in between. The CDR3 sequence is 14 residues long. The germline CDR1 and CDR2 sequences are LGHDT and YNNKEL (reference sequence). Here the CDR3 DNA reads TGTGCCAGCAGCCAAGCAGATAGCAATCAGCCCCAGCATTTT. Encoded protein: CASSQADSNQPQHF. Full variable domain (outside the CDR3, taken from reference TRBV3-1 and TRBJ1-5): DTAVSQTPKYLVTQMGNDKSIKCEQNLGHDTMYWYKQDSKKFLKIMFSYNNKELIINETVPNRFSPKSPDKAHLNLHINSLELGDSAVYFCASSQADSNQPQHFGDGTRLSIL.

This chain joins TRBV27 and TRBJ1-6; D gene unclear. The ends were cut back, 1 base at V and 6 bases at J, with 4 bases in the middle. Germline CDR1 and CDR2: MNHEY and SMNVEV (reference sequence). The CDR3 length is 13 residues. The CDR3 DNA sequence: TGTGCCAGCAGTTTATTGGGTAATTCACCCCTCCACTTT. As protein: CASSLLGNSPLHF.

This clonotype was observed a few times. Here the CDR3 DNA reads TGTGCCAGCAGCTTAGCAGGGTACGGCTACACCTTC. Protein: CASSLAGYGYTF. V gene TRBV7-2 combines with J gene TRBJ1-2; the D is unclear. The germline V and J ends were trimmed by 0 bases and 8 bases, with 7 bases remaining between them. Germline CDR1 SGHTA, CDR2 FQGNSA. This CDR3 contains 12 residues. Full variable domain (rest looked up from reference TRBV7-2 and TRBJ1-2): GAGVSQSPSNKVTEKGKDVELRCDPISGHTALYWYRQSLGQGLEFLIYFQGNSAPDKSGLPSDRFSAERTGGSVSTLTIQRTQQEDSAVYLCASSLAGYGYTFGSGTRLTVV.

This clonotype was seen a few times. The chain carries TRBV7-9 and TRBJ1-6; 8 bases are a match to TRBD1. Germline CDR1 and CDR2: SEHNR and FQNEAQ (reference sequence). This CDR3 has 15 residues. Trimming at V came to 5 bases and at J to 7 bases, leaving 7 bases not matched to a gene. DNA of the CDR3: TGTGCCAGCAGCGGATACAGGGGGTTGAATTCACCCCTCCACTTT. The encoded protein is CASSGYRGLNSPLHF.

This CDR3 is CASSHRTGVPNQPQHF. In DNA, the CDR3 is TGTGCCAGCAGTCACAGGACGGGGGTCCCCAACCAGCCCCAGCATTTT. The genes are TRBV6-5 and TRBJ1-5; tentatively, D is TRBD1 (5 bases). The germline V gene has CDR1 MNHEY and CDR2 SVGAGI. There are 16 residues in the CDR3. Trimming left V 5 bases short and J 7 bases short, with 21 bases between.